This TCR beta chain was sequenced during a study of cytomegalovirus exposure and HLA in healthy donors. Amplification used 60 Vbeta primers and 13 Jbeta primers. TCRdb keeps only in-frame clones here, not all; method: immunoSEQ multiplex PCR. The sample contains some 200,000 clones, around 86% of which appear only once. Germline values: CDR1 MNHEY, CDR2 SVGAGI. V dropped 7 bases and J dropped 7 bases, with 17 bases sitting between them. CDR3 length: 15 amino acids. The V call is TRBV6-5, the J call TRBJ1-6; TRBD1 might be the D (6 bases). Material for sequencing was PBMCs. This clonotype was obtained from a woman aged 18-29 years in good health and CMV-seronegative. Here the CDR3 reads CASIPAGGMNSPLHF. CDR3 sequence (DNA): TGTGCCAGCATCCCGGCGGGGGGCATGAATTCACCCCTCCACTTT.